This T cell receptor beta chain was recorded in a study of tumor-infiltrating lymphocytes in primary liver carcinoma (dated by TCRdb to the late 2010s). Study-level background: The five patients, three men and two women aged 30 to 69 years, had hepatocellular carcinoma (four) or combined HCC and intrahepatic cholangiocarcinoma (one). The five patients had tumors of stage T1-T3 N0M0, with maximum diameters ranging from 4.2 to 10 cm. TCRbeta repertoire sequencing, expression microarrays and whole-exome sequencing were combined in the study across five regions of each liver tumor, with adjacent normal tissue and blood also included. Repertoires from technical replicates were highly reproducible, with mean shared-clone rates approximately 0.92 and correlation coefficients above 0.98. A total of 35 specimens from 5 patients, comprising approximately 25 tumor regions, 5 adjacent noncancerous liver tissues and 5 peripheral blood samples, were covered by TCRbeta repertoire sequencing. Roughly 3.5 to 8 million productive TCRbeta reads were obtained per sample, and no significant difference in read depth was found between tissue types. Agilent mRNA microarray profiling was performed on the roughly 27 tumor region samples to relate TCRbeta repertoire diversity to the local molecular phenotype. Paper-wide results and their limitations: The study included only four or five patients, and the authors note findings should be validated in a larger study. Only about 8-25% of top clones were present in all five regions of a tumor, suggesting spatial heterogeneity of tumor-infiltrating T cells. Because the samples were bulk and unsorted, CD4+ and CD8+ T cell repertoires could not be compared. Only the TCR beta chain was sequenced, which likely underestimates true repertoire diversity because unpaired alpha chains were not captured. Compared with blood, tumors had a significantly larger share of the repertoire taken up by the top 250 clones (p = 0.039). Pairs of tumor regions showed greater repertoire overlap (mean around 36%) than tumor-adjacent pairs (roughly 17%) or tumor-blood pairs (around 15%), which is consistent with antigen-driven expansion.

This clonotype was picked up many times. The specificity of this receptor is unknown. The record has no base qualities; no much larger clone is one base away. Total RNA and DNA were co-extracted without cell sorting from around 20-30 mg of bulk tissue using the AllPrep DNA/RNA mini kit. Four to six patients with histopathologically diagnosed primary liver carcinoma underwent surgical resection in China between 2015 and March 2016. Chronic HBV infection was present in the patients, and the patients were treatment-naive at sampling. Five spatially separated regions were sampled from each tumor: the superior, inferior, left-lateral and right-lateral poles, plus the tumor centre. Histological examination found more than 75% viable tumor cells in every tumor sample. Fresh tumor and adjacent tissue pieces were bisected, with one half stored in RNAlater at -80 degrees C and the other half sent for histology.

Using a constant-region primer and ProtoScript II reverse transcriptase, TCRbeta-specific cDNA was reverse-transcribed from about 0.45 ug total RNA. The TCRbeta libraries were prepared through three rounds of nested multiplex PCR following a slightly modified ARM-PCR procedure. Each of the first two PCR rounds ran for approximately 10 cycles and used multiplex TRBV1-TRBV30 forward primers together with a Cbeta reverse primer. Sample barcodes and Illumina adapters were added in a final 25-cycle PCR using Deep VentR polymerase. Amplicons of 200-500 bp were gel-purified with a QIAquick gel extraction kit before sequencing. The TCRbeta amplicons were sequenced with 250-bp paired-end reads on an Illumina HiSeq 2500. The paper's processing steps were these. Reads were quality-trimmed with Trimmomatic v0.33, and paired reads were merged with FLASH v1.2.11 to recover full CDR3 sequences. V, D and J germline segments were assigned to the rearranged TCRbeta sequences using MiGEC v1.2.1b. Clonotype statistics and Shannon-Wiener diversity indices were computed with VDJtools v1.0.0. Except for diversity analysis, only each sample's 250 most abundant clonotypes were used in subsequent analyses to reduce sampling bias. TCRdb reworked the public reads: Q25 trimming with fastp, MiXCR clone assembly, productive beta chains retained. Rows with a matching CDR3 protein are joined into one entry that keeps the most common DNA and genes. In this record, the V and J calls reflect TCRdb's handling and not the investigators' own analysis. In all, the sample holds tens of thousands of distinct CDR3 sequences, and roughly 70% of those were seen once. The top ten clonotypes cover 29% of the sample.

Its CDR3 holds 14 amino acids, cysteine through phenylalanine. Here the CDR3 DNA is all that survives: 42 bases in frame from base 1. CDR1 MNHEY and CDR2 SVGAGI are derived from the germline V gene. V and J are trimmed by 2 bases and 7 bases, and the gene matches miss 2 bases of the junction. The V gene is TRBV6-5 and the J gene is TRBJ2-1; TRBD1 aligns with 10 central bases. The clonotype was recovered from a man in his forties or fifties with primary liver carcinoma and hepatitis B virus infection. Sequenced sample: liver tumor tissue from sampling region 5. The label giving this sample's cell subset or site can be read as: tumor region T5, tumor centre. CDR3 loop: CASSYGDRGNEQFF. The DNA reads TGTGCCAGCAGTTACGGGGACAGGGGAAATGAGCAGTTCTTC.